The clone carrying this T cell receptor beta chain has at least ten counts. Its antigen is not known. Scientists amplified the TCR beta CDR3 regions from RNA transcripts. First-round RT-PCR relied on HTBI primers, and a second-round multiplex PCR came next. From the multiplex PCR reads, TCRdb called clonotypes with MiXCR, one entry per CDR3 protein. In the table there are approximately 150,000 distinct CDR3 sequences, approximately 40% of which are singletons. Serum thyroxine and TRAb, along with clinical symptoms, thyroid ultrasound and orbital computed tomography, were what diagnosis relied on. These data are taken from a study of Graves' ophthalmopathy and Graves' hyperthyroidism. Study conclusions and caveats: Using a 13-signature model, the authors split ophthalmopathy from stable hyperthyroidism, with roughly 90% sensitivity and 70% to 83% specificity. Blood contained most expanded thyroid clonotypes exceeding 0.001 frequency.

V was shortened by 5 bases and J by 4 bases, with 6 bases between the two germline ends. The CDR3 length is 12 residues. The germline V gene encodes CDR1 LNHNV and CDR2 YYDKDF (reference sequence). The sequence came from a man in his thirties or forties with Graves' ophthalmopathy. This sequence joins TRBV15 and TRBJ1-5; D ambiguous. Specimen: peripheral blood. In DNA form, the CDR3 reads TGTGCCACCAGCCGAATTAATCAGCCCCAGCATTTT. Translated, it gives CATSRINQPQHF.